These 3 T cell receptor beta chains share one sample of origin, sequenced in a study of STAT3 mutations in large granular lymphocyte leukemia. Their specific antigens are unknown. Study-level points and caveats: At least one immunodominant TCR beta clonotype appeared in every T-cell large granular lymphocyte leukemia patient.

Produced via immunoSEQ multiplex PCR; TCRdb's table is partial and in-frame only. The sample carries some 30,000 clones, about 86% recorded once. Sequences were obtained from peripheral blood mononuclear cells. These receptors were collected from a man in his fifties or sixties with T-cell large granular lymphocyte leukemia. Some clones in this sample may be carry-over from other donors' samples.

This clone was observed once. The V gene is TRBV5-1, the J gene TRBJ2-7; 7 bases line up with TRBD1. CDR1 is SGHRS, CDR2 YFSETQ, per germline. Trimming took 4 bases from V and 4 from J; bases not matched to a gene: 8. The CDR3 covers 14 residues. The CDR3 spells CASSVGTAFYEQYF. CDR3 DNA: TGCGCCAGCAGCGTCGGGACAGCCTTTTACGAGCAGTACTTC. Drawing the rest from reference TRBV5-1 and TRBJ2-7, the complete variable domain is KAGVTQTPRYLIKTRGQQVTLSCSPISGHRSVSWYQQTPGQGLQFLFEYFSETQRNKGNFPGRFSGRQFSNSRSEMNVSTLELGDSALYLCASSVGTAFYEQYFGPGTRLTVT.

The J gene is TRBJ2-7, the V gene TRBV18, with D perhaps being TRBD1 or TRBD2 (5 bases each). CDR3 length: 16 residues. V was trimmed by 2 bases and J by 0 bases, leaving 14 bases between them. Germline CDR1 is KGHSH and CDR2 is LQKENI. The CDR3 here is CASSPGEPGTSYEQYF. CDR3 coding DNA: TGTGCCAGCTCACCAGGCGAGCCGGGGACCTCCTACGAGCAGTACTTC.

This chain joins TRBV27 and TRBJ2-5; 10 nucleotides match TRBD2. This CDR3 is 14 amino acids long. Unmatched junction bases numbered 4, after V lost 5 bases and J lost 4 bases. CDR1 and CDR2 from the germline V gene are MNHEY and SMNVEV (reference sequence). The CDR3 spells CASSELAGSETQYF. CDR3 in DNA: TGTGCCAGCAGTGAACTAGCGGGATCAGAGACCCAGTACTTC.